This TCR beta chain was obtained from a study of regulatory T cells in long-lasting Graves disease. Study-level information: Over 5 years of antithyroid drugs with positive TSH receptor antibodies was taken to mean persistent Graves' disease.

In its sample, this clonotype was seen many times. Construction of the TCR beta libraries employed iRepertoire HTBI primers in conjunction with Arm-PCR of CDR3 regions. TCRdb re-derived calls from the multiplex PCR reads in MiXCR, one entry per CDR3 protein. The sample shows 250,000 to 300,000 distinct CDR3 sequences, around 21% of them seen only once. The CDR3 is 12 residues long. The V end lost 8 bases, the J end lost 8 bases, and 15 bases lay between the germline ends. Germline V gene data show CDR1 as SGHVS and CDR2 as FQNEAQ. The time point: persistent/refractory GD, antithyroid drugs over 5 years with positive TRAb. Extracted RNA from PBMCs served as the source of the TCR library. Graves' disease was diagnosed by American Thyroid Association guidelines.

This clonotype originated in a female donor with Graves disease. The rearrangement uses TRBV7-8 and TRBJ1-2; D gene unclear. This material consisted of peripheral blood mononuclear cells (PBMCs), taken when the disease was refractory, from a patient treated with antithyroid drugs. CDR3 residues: CASSWGGSGYTF. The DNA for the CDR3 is TGTGCCAGCTCCTGGGGAGGGAGCGGCTACACCTTC. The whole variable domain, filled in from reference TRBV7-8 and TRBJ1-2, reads GAGVSQSPRYKVAKRGQDVALRCDPISGHVSLFWYQQALGQGPEFLTYFQNEAQLDKSGLPSDRFFAERPEGSVSTLKIQRTQQEDSAVYLCASSWGGSGYTFGSGTRLTVV.